Presented here are 11 T cell receptor beta chains from one specimen sequenced in a study of T cells in Graves' hyperthyroidism and ophthalmopathy. Amplification targeted TCR beta CDR3 regions from RNA transcripts. When the TCR CDR3 underwent first-round RT-PCR, the HTBI primer set was used. TCRdb reprocessed the multiplex PCR reads with MiXCR, giving one entry per CDR3 protein. Of about 55,000 distinct CDR3 sequences listed, approximately 53% were seen once; the top ten hold approximately 3.4%. Sample: blood. The receptors derive from a woman aged 60-75 years with Graves' ophthalmopathy.

CDR3: CAISAGPLGQYYGYTF. The CDR3 DNA reads TGTGCCATCAGTGCAGGGCCACTTGGGCAATACTATGGCTACACCTTC. The chain carries TRBV10-3 and TRBJ1-2; D might be TRBD1 (5 bases). V shed 4 bases and J shed 3 bases, with 18 bases lying between them. This CDR3 is built from 16 residues. Germline-derived CDR1 and CDR2 are ENHRY and SYGVKD.

There are many counts of this clonotype. This chain links TRBV6-5 with TRBJ2-6; D is ambiguous. Looked up from germline, CDR1 is MNHEY and CDR2 is SVGAGI. This CDR3 is 15 amino acids long. V was cut by 5 bases and J by 4 bases, with 12 bases left in between. The CDR3 here is CASSRTYLGANVLTF. The CDR3 DNA follows: TGTGCCAGCAGTCGAACGTACCTCGGGGCCAACGTCCTGACTTTC.

As to this clonotype: One junction end disagrees with the germline gene, perhaps due to a read error. This chain connects TRBV5-1 to TRBJ1-5, with TRBD1 as a possible D gene (6 bases). The CDR3 runs 14 residues. The germline gives CDR1 SGHRS, CDR2 YFSETQ. CDR3 in DNA: TGCGCCAGCAGCCTGGGGGGGGCTAGGCAGCTCCAGCATTTT. This codes for CASSLGGARQLQHF.

This clonotype was picked up many times. The rearrangement uses TRBV5-1 and TRBJ2-1; D gene unclear. The CDR3 is made up of 13 amino acids. The V gene lost 0 bases and the J gene lost 5 bases, with 6 bases spanning the gap. Germline assignment: CDR1 SGHRS and CDR2 YFSETQ. CDR3 DNA sequence: TGCGCCAGCAGCTTGGCCCTGAACAATGAGCAGTTCTTC. This gives the protein CASSLALNNEQFF.

This chain joins TRBV9 and TRBJ2-3; possible D gene TRBD1, 6 bases. The CDR3 runs to 16 residues. Germline V gives CDR1 SGDLS, CDR2 YYNGEE. V dropped 0 bases and J dropped 6 bases, with 17 bases sitting between them. The CDR3 protein is CASSVATGHRGDTQYF. CDR3 DNA: TGTGCCAGCAGCGTAGCTACGGGACATAGAGGGGATACGCAGTATTTT.

This clonotype was seen ten or more times. This sequence joins TRBV11-2 and TRBJ2-5; possibly TRBD1 for D (6 bases). This CDR3 spans 16 amino acids. Per germline, CDR1 SGHAT and CDR2 FQNNGV. Trimming removed 4 bases from V and 6 bases from J, with 21 bases in between. The CDR3 DNA follows: TGTGCCAGCAGCTCCCACAGGGTGGCCCCCAGGCAGACCCAGTACTTC. It encodes CASSSHRVAPRQTQYF.

This clonotype was counted at least ten times. V is TRBV3-1 and J is TRBJ2-1; D might be TRBD1 or TRBD2, each matching 6 bases. Germline V lookup: CDR1 LGHDT, CDR2 YNNKEL (reference sequence). Trimming shortened V by 0 bases and J by 5 bases, and 11 bases separated the two germline ends. The CDR3 extends over 15 amino acids. CDR3 coding DNA: TGTGCCAGCAGCCAAGATTGGGGGGCGGACAATGAGCAGTTCTTC. This encodes CASSQDWGADNEQFF.

This clonotype was recorded many times. The V call is TRBV5-1, the J call TRBJ2-1; D tentatively fits TRBD1 or TRBD2 (6 bases each). The germline V and J ends were trimmed by 4 bases and 8 bases, with 16 bases remaining between them. The V gene's germline CDR1 is SGHRS and CDR2 YFSETQ. This CDR3 has 14 residues. CDR3 sequence: CASSTLLGGHEQFF. CDR3 nucleotide sequence: TGCGCCAGCAGCACCCTACTAGGGGGGCATGAGCAGTTCTTC.

This clonotype was found many times. The chain couples TRBV5-4 to TRBJ2-3; D is undetermined. V lost 2 bases, J lost 0 bases, and 4 bases lay in between. Germline CDR1 and CDR2: SGHNT and YYREEE (reference sequence). The CDR3 has 13 residues. The CDR3 DNA sequence: TGTGCCAGCAGCTTCGTTAGCACAGATACGCAGTATTTT. This gives the protein CASSFVSTDTQYF. Full variable domain (remainder filled in from reference TRBV5-4 and TRBJ2-3): ETGVTQSPTHLIKTRGQQVTLRCSSQSGHNTVSWYQQALGQGPQFIFQYYREEENGRGNFPPRFSGLQFPNYSSELNVNALELDDSALYLCASSFVSTDTQYFGPGTRLTVL.

This chain links TRBV6-5 with TRBJ1-4, with 8 bases aligning to TRBD1. Per the germline V gene, CDR1 is MNHEY and CDR2 is SVGAGI. This CDR3 spans 16 amino acids. The junction had 4 bases not matched to a gene; V was cut back by 2 bases and J by 2 bases. The CDR3 spells CASSYSRGQTNEKLFF. CDR3 nucleotides: TGTGCCAGCAGTTACAGCAGGGGGCAGACTAATGAAAAACTGTTTTTT.

The chain recombines TRBV16 with TRBJ1-3; the D is unclear. The CDR3 is made up of 15 amino acids. The germline V gene encodes CDR1 KGHSY and CDR2 FQNENV. Trimming cost V 4 bases and J 2 bases, with 12 bases left between them. This CDR3 reads CASSPPYQAGNTIYF. The CDR3 coding sequence is TGTGCCAGCAGCCCCCCTTACCAGGCTGGAAACACCATATATTTT.